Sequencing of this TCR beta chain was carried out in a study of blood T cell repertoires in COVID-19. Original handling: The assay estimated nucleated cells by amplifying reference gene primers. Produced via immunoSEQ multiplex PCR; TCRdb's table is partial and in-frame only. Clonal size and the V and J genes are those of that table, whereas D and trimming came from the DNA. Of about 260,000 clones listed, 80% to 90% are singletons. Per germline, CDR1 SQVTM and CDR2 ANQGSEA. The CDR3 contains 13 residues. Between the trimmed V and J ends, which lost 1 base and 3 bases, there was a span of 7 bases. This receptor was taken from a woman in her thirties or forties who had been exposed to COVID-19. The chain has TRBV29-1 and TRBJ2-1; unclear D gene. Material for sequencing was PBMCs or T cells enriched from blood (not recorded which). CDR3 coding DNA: TGCAGCGTTGAAGTCCCCCGCTACAATGAGCAGTTCTTC. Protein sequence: CSVEVPRYNEQFF.